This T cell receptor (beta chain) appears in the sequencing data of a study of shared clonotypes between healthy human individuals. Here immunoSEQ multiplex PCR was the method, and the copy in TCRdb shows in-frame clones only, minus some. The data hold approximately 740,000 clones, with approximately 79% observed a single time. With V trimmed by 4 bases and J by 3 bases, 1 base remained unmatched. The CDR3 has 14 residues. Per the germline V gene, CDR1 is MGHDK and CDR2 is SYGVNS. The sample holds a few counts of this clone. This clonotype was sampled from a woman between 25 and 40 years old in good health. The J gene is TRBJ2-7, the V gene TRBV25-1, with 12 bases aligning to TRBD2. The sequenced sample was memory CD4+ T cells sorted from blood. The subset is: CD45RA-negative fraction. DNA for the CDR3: TGTGCCAGCAGTGCGACTAGCGGGGGCTACGAGCAGTACTTC. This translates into CASSATSGGYEQYF.